These 27 T cell receptor beta chains originate from one sample sequenced in a study of CD8 T cells in ankylosing spondylitis. TCRdb redid the calling of the 5' RACE reads with MiXCR, one entry per CDR3 protein. This repertoire shows approximately 110,000 distinct CDR3 sequences, around 24% found once; its top ten account for 12%. Sequenced material: synovial fluid, either unsorted or a sorted T cell fraction (not recorded which). All receptors come from a male donor with ankylosing spondylitis.

V and J are TRBV23-1 and TRBJ2-7; D is unclear. TRBV23-1 is an ORF, with its function uncertain. This CDR3 comprises 16 residues. V lost 6 bases and J lost 1, with 19 bases in between. In DNA, the CDR3 is TGCGCCAGCAGCCACTCCCCTCGACACCGTTCCTACGAGCAGTACGTC. It is translated as CASSHSPRHRSYEQYV.

The chain links TRBV5-1 to TRBJ2-7; 9 nucleotides agree with TRBD1. CDR1 and CDR2 (germline): SGHRS, YFSETQ. CDR3 length: 14 amino acids. After removal of 5 bases from V and 7 bases from J, the junction contained 10 bases not matched to a gene. The CDR3 reads CASSPGTGRGEQYV. CDR3 DNA: TGCGCCAGCAGTCCCGGGACAGGGCGAGGGGAGCAGTACGTC.

This clonotype came up many times. This chain connects TRBV20-1 to TRBJ2-2; 7 bases fit TRBD1. Trimming at V came to 0 bases and at J to 3 bases, leaving 10 bases not matched to a gene. CDR1 and CDR2 from the germline V gene are DFQATT and SNEGSKA (reference sequence). The CDR3 sequence is 17 residues long. CDR3 amino acids: CSARDSNRGRDTGELFF. CDR3 DNA: TGCAGTGCTAGAGATAGCAACAGGGGTAGGGACACCGGGGAGCTGTTTTTT.

This clonotype was seen a handful of times. J is TRBJ2-3 and V is TRBV13, with 11 positions matching TRBD2. CDR1 PRHDT and CDR2 FYEKMQ come from the germline V gene (reference sequence). V trimming: 5 bases; J trimming: 1 base; junction bases outside the gene matches: 17. The CDR3 has 20 residues. The CDR3 reads CASSASRLAGGQVGTDTQYF. CDR3 in DNA: TGTGCCAGCAGCGCCTCACGGCTAGCGGGAGGACAGGTCGGCACAGATACGCAGTATTTT.

This clonotype was counted at least ten times. The chain links TRBV7-2 to TRBJ2-3; 7 bases agree with TRBD1. The V segment lost 1 base and the J segment 8 bases; nucleotides outside the gene matches: 9. There are 15 residues in the CDR3. Germline V gene data show CDR1 as SGHTA and CDR2 as FQGNSA. The CDR3 DNA reads as TGTGCCAGCAGCTTAGATTCAGGGGGTTATGGTACGCAGTATTTT. Its protein is CASSLDSGGYGTQYF.

The chain has TRBV7-6 and TRBJ2-3; 11 nucleotides agree with TRBD2. CDR1 and CDR2 from the germline V gene are SGHVS and FNYEAQ. There are 16 residues in the CDR3. V lost 1 base, J lost 6 bases, and 6 bases stayed unmatched. CDR3 in DNA: TGTGCCAGCAGCTTAGGTGTAGCGGGAGGGCCGGATACGCAGTATTTT. This gives the protein CASSLGVAGGPDTQYF.

This clonotype has a count of ten or more. The J gene is TRBJ1-6, the V gene TRBV24-1, with 9 bases lining up with TRBD1. The junction had 8 bases not matched to a gene; V was cut back by 8 bases and J by 7 bases. Per the germline V gene, CDR1 is KGHDR and CDR2 is SFDVKD. This CDR3 has 15 residues. CDR3 sequence (DNA): TGTGCCACCACCCTGGGGACAGGGCGAAATTCACCCCTCCACTTT. This translates into CATTLGTGRNSPLHF.

This clonotype was recorded a few times. The chain couples TRBV5-1 to TRBJ2-2; TRBD2 matches 11 bases. Looked up from germline, CDR1 is SGHRS and CDR2 is YFSETQ. V lost 4 bases to trimming and J lost 10 bases; unmatched junction nucleotides: 3. CDR3 length: 13 amino acids. This CDR3 reads CASSQTSGEELFF. As DNA, the CDR3 is TGCGCCAGCAGCCAGACTAGCGGGGAGGAGCTGTTTTTT.

This clonotype has a count of ten or more. V and J are TRBV11-3 and TRBJ2-1, with TRBD1 matching 7 bases. Germline-derived CDR1 and CDR2 are SGHNT and YENEEA. With V trimmed by 2 bases and J by 16 bases, 11 bases remained unmatched. The CDR3 runs 13 residues. The CDR3 is CASSLNEEDRAFF. CDR3 DNA: TGTGCCAGCAGCTTAAACGAGGAAGACAGGGCCTTCTTC.

This clonotype occurred many times. The genes are TRBV29-1 and TRBJ1-2; D is possibly TRBD1 (5 bases). Germline CDR1 reads SQVTM; CDR2 reads ANQGSEA. CDR3 length: 12 amino acids. Trimming shortened V by 7 bases and J by 2 bases, and 11 bases separated the two germline ends. The CDR3 spells CSERDRNYGYTF. CDR3 bases: TGCAGCGAGCGAGACAGAAACTATGGCTACACCTTC.

This clonotype was found a few times. CDR3 nucleotide sequence: TGTGCCACCAGAGGACAGGTTGTCGGCGGGGAGCTGTTTTTT. It codes for CATRGQVVGGELFF. The chain joins TRBV24-1 to TRBJ2-2; 7 bases are a match to TRBD1. CDR3 length equals 14 residues. The germline V gene has CDR1 KGHDR and CDR2 SFDVKD. The V segment lost 7 bases and the J segment 7 bases; nucleotides outside the gene matches: 8.

This clonotype was counted many times. This chain links TRBV7-2 with TRBJ1-2; D might be TRBD1 (5 bases). The CDR3 extends over 15 amino acids. Trimming removed 1 base from V and 0 bases from J, with 9 bases in between. Germline V gene data show CDR1 as SGHTA and CDR2 as FQGNSA. CDR3: CASSLGGSPNYGYTF. The CDR3 DNA sequence: TGTGCCAGCAGCTTAGGGGGGTCTCCTAACTATGGCTACACCTTC.

CDR3 amino acids: CASSNSWAAEAFF. Written as DNA, the CDR3 is TGCGCCAGCAGTAACTCTTGGGCGGCTGAAGCTTTCTTT. The rearrangement links TRBV4-1 to TRBJ1-1; no definite D call. The ends were cut back, 6 bases at V and 6 bases at J, with 14 bases in the middle. CDR1 and CDR2 (germline): MGHRA, YSYEKL. The CDR3 covers 13 residues.

The genes are TRBV7-2 and TRBJ2-5; D ambiguous. The germline V gene has CDR1 SGHTA and CDR2 FQGNSA. There are 14 residues in the CDR3. Trimming took 1 base from V and 0 from J, leaving 6 bases between them. This CDR3 reads CASSLDGNQETQYF. The CDR3 region has the DNA TGTGCCAGCAGCTTAGATGGGAACCAAGAGACCCAGTACTTC.

The chain recombines TRBV3-1 with TRBJ2-5, with 11 nucleotides matching TRBD2. Germline assignment: CDR1 LGHDT and CDR2 YNNKEL (reference sequence). The CDR3 loop spans 17 amino acids. Trimming took 0 bases from V and 6 from J; bases not matched to a gene: 9. For the CDR3, the DNA is TGTGCCAGCAGCCAAGAAGGAAGAACTAGCGGGAGAAAGACCCAGTACTTC. Its protein is CASSQEGRTSGRKTQYF.

This clonotype was seen more than once but under ten times. CDR3 in amino acids: CASSDLVGTGELFF. CDR3 coding DNA: TGTGCCAGCAGTGACCTGGTCGGTACCGGGGAGCTGTTTTTT. The chain combines TRBV6-1 with TRBJ2-2, with D hard to call. The CDR3 is 14 amino acids. In germline, CDR1 is MNHNS, CDR2 SASEGT. V lost 3 bases and J lost 5, with 10 bases in between.

The chain uses TRBV12-3 or TRBV12-4 and TRBJ1-3, with D hard to call. V was trimmed by 6 bases and J by 0 bases, leaving 9 bases between them. The CDR3 covers 14 residues. CDR3 amino acids: CASRLPGSGNTIYF. Written as DNA, the CDR3 is TGTGCCAGCAGGCTCCCGGGCTCTGGAAACACCATATATTTT.

The rearrangement links TRBV7-8 to TRBJ1-1; D remains unclear. V was shortened by 2 bases and J by 4 bases, with 5 bases between the two germline ends. Germline assignment: CDR1 SGHVS and CDR2 FQNEAQ. The CDR3 totals 12 residues. The CDR3 is CASSLTRTEAFF. The CDR3 DNA sequence: TGTGCCAGCAGCTTAACCCGCACTGAAGCTTTCTTT.

This clonotype turned up a few times. The chain links TRBV7-8 to TRBJ2-3, with TRBD2 matching over 11 bases. CDR1 is SGHVS and CDR2 is FQNEAQ in the germline V gene. With 5 bases clipped from V and 0 bases from J, the junction kept 16 bases outside the gene matches. CDR3 length: 20 residues. CDR3: CASSPPPGVAGGSSTDTQYF. In DNA form, the CDR3 reads TGTGCCAGCAGCCCCCCCCCGGGAGTAGCGGGAGGGAGTAGCACAGATACGCAGTATTTT.

This clonotype has more than one count but fewer than ten. The rearrangement joins TRBV12-3 or TRBV12-4 to TRBJ2-3; unclear D gene. This CDR3 comprises 14 residues. V was clipped by 3 bases and J by 4 bases, with 11 bases between them. CDR3 amino acids: CASSLSAVADTQYF. The DNA of the CDR3 is TGTGCCAGCAGTTTGTCGGCCGTGGCAGATACGCAGTATTTT.

This clonotype was counted only a few times. The chain carries TRBV5-1 and TRBJ2-3; D assignment may be TRBD1 or TRBD2 (5 bases each). Germline V gene data show CDR1 as SGHRS and CDR2 as YFSETQ. The length of the CDR3 is 16 residues. With 1 base removed from V and 2 bases from J, the gap between germline ends came to 14 bases. DNA for the CDR3: TGCGCCAGCAGCTTGTTGCCACTAGGGACCACAGATACGCAGTATTTT. This sequence encodes CASSLLPLGTTDTQYF. Full variable domain (outside the CDR3, taken from reference TRBV5-1 and TRBJ2-3): KAGVTQTPRYLIKTRGQQVTLSCSPISGHRSVSWYQQTPGQGLQFLFEYFSETQRNKGNFPGRFSGRQFSNSRSEMNVSTLELGDSALYLCASSLLPLGTTDTQYFGPGTRLTVL.

The table lists this clonotype with a few counts. Here the CDR3 reads CASNPGQHVANYGYTF. In DNA, the CDR3 is TGCGCCAGCAACCCGGGACAGCATGTCGCTAACTATGGCTACACCTTC. The chain links TRBV5-1 to TRBJ1-2; 7 bases are shared with TRBD1. The CDR3 length is 16 residues. The J segment lost 0 bases and the V segment lost 6 bases, leaving 11 bases of the junction unmatched. Germline lookup yields CDR1 SGHRS and CDR2 YFSETQ.

The J gene is TRBJ1-1, the V gene TRBV25-1, with TRBD1 matching over 7 bases. Germline assignment: CDR1 MGHDK and CDR2 SYGVNS. J was trimmed by 1 base and V by 5 bases; bases with no gene match: 7. The CDR3 totals 15 residues. In DNA, the CDR3 is TGTGCCAGCAGTATACTTAGACAGGGGAACACTGAAGCTTTCTTT. It translates to CASSILRQGNTEAFF.

V and J are TRBV12-3 or TRBV12-4 and TRBJ1-1; 8 positions agree with TRBD1. Losses at the gene ends were 0 bases for V and 4 bases for J; bases not matched to a gene: 4. This CDR3 spans 15 amino acids. This CDR3 is CASSLAVTGVTEAFF. The CDR3 DNA is TGTGCCAGCAGTTTAGCGGTGACAGGGGTCACTGAAGCTTTCTTT.

The chain carries TRBV2 and TRBJ2-1; TRBD1 matches at 10 bases. The CDR3 is 15 amino acids. CDR1 and CDR2 (germline): SNHLY, FYNNEI. Trimming at V came to 7 bases and at J to 4 bases, leaving 7 bases not matched to a gene. CDR3 bases: TGTGCCAGCAACCGCCGACAGGGGGCTTACAATGAGCAGTTCTTC. This sequence encodes CASNRRQGAYNEQFF.

The chain uses TRBV20-1 and TRBJ1-2; maybe TRBD1 (6 bases). V shed 7 bases and J shed 7 bases, with 13 bases lying between them. CDR3 size: 11 residues. Per germline, CDR1 DFQATT and CDR2 SNEGSKA (reference sequence). The CDR3 here is CSGIGTSGYTF. CDR3 nucleotide sequence: TGCAGTGGAATTGGGACATCTGGCTACACCTTC.

This rearrangement joins TRBV6-2 or TRBV6-3 to TRBJ2-7; no definite D call. Trimming removed 7 bases at V and 4 bases at J, with 11 bases between. The CDR3 spans 12 residues. Germline V gives CDR1 MNHEY, CDR2 SVGEGT. CDR3 protein: CASNGPAYEQYF. The CDR3, as DNA: TGTGCCAGCAATGGGCCAGCGTACGAGCAGTACTTC.